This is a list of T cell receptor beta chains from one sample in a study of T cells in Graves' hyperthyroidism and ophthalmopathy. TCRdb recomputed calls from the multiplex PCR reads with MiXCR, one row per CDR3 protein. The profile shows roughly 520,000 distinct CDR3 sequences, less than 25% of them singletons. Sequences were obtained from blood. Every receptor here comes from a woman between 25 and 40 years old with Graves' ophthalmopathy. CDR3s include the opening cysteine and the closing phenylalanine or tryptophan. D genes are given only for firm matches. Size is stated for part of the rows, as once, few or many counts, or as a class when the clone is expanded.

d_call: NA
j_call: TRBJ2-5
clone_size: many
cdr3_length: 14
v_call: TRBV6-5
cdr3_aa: CASSFRVPPETQYF
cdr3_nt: TGTGCCAGCAGTTTTAGGGTTCCTCCAGAGACCCAGTACTTC

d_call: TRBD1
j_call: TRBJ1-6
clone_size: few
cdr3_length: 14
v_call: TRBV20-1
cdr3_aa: CSARDSSYNSPLHF
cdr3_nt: TGCAGTGCCCGGGACAGCTCCTATAATTCACCCCTCCACTTT

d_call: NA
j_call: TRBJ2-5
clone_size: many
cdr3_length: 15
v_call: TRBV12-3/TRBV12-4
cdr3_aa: CASSLFSAGQETQYF
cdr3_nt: TGTGCCAGCAGTTTATTTTCTGCCGGACAAGAGACCCAGTACTTC

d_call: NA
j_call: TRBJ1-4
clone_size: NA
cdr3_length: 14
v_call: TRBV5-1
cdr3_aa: CASSADSFNEKLFF
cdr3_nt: TGCGCCAGCAGCGCTGACAGCTTCAATGAAAAACTGTTTTTT

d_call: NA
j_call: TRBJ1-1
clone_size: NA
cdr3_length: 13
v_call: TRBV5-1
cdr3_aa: CASSLEGWNEAFF
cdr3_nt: TGCGCCAGCAGCTTGGAGGGCTGGAACGAGGCTTTCTTT

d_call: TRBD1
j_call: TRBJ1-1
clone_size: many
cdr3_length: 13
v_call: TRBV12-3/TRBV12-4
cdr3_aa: CASSRQTGTEAFF
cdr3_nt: TGTGCCAGCAGCCGACAGACAGGGACTGAAGCTTTCTTT

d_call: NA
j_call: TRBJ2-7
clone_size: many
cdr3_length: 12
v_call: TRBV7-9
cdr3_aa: CASSPPIPEQYF
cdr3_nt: TGTGCCAGCAGCCCGCCCATCCCCGAGCAGTACTTC

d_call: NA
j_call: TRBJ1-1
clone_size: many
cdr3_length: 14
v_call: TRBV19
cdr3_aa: CASSYKGRNTEAFF
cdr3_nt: TGTGCCAGTAGTTACAAAGGCCGGAACACTGAAGCTTTCTTT

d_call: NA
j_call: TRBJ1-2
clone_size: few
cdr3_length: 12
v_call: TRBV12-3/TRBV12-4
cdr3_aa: CASSYSGFGYTF
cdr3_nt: TGTGCCAGCAGTTACTCAGGGTTTGGCTACACCTTC

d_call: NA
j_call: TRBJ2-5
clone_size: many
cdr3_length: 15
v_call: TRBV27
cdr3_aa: CASSATGSLIKTQYF
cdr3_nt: TGTGCCAGCAGTGCAACAGGGTCCTTGATCAAGACCCAGTACTTC

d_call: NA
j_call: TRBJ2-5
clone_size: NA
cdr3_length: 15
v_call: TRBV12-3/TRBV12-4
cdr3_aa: CASSFQGWVQETQYF
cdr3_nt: TGTGCCAGCAGTTTTCAGGGTTGGGTGCAAGAGACCCAGTACTTC

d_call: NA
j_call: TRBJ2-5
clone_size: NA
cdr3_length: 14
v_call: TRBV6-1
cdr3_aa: CASTQRWAVETQYF
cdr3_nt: TGTGCCAGCACCCAACGGTGGGCAGTGGAGACCCAGTACTTC

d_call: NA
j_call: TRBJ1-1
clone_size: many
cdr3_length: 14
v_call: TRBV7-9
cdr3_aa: CASSQGTLNTEAFF
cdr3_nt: TGTGCCAGCAGCCAAGGGACACTGAACACTGAAGCTTTCTTT

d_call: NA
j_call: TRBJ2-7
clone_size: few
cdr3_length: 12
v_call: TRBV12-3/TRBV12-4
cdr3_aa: CASSLPPYEQYF
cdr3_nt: TGTGCCAGCAGTTTACCACCCTACGAGCAGTACTTC

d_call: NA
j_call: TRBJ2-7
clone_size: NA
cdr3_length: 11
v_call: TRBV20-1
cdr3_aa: CSALSGYEQYF
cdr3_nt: TGCAGTGCCCTCAGCGGTTACGAGCAGTACTTC

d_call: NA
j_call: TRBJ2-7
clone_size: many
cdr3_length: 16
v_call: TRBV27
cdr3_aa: CASSLVRTTGPYEQYF
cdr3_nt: TGTGCCAGCAGTTTAGTGCGGACCACTGGCCCCTACGAGCAGTACTTC

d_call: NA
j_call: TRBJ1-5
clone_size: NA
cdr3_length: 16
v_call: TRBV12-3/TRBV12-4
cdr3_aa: CASSLGTDAINQPQHF
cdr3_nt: TGTGCCAGCAGTTTGGGGACGGATGCTATCAATCAGCCCCAGCATTTT

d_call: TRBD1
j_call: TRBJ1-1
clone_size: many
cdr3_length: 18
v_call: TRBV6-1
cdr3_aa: CASSGIPGQGGSNTEAFF
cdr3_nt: TGTGCCAGCAGTGGGATACCGGGACAGGGAGGTTCGAACACTGAAGCTTTCTTT

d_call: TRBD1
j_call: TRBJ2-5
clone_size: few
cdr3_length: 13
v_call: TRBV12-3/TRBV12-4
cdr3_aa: CASRNRGRETQYF
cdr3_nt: TGTGCCAGCAGAAACAGGGGCCGGGAGACCCAGTACTTC

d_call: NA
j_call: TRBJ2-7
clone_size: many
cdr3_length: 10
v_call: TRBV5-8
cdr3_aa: CASSLVQQYF
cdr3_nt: TGTGCCAGCAGCTTGGTACAGCAGTACTTC

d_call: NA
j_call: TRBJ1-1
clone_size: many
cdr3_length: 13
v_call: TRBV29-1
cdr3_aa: CSVEDQVGTEAFF
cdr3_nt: TGCAGCGTTGAAGATCAGGTCGGCACTGAAGCTTTCTTT

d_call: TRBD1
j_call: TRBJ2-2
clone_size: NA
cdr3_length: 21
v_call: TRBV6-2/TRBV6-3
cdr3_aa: CASSSPIKWTGNSWNTGELFF
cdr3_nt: TGTGCCAGCAGTTCCCCCATAAAATGGACAGGGAACAGTTGGAACACCGGGGAGCTGTTTTTT

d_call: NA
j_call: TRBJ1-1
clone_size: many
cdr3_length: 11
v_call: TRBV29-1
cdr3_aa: CSVEWNTEAFF
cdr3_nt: TGCAGCGTTGAATGGAATACTGAAGCTTTCTTT

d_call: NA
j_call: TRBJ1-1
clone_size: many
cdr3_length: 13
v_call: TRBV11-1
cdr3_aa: CASSFQGSAEAFF
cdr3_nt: TGTGCCAGCAGCTTCCAGGGGTCAGCTGAAGCTTTCTTT

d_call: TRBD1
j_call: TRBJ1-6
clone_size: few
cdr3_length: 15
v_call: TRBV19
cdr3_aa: CASSSRRTGDSPLHF
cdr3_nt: TGTGCCAGTAGTTCGCGACGGACAGGCGATTCACCCCTCCACTTT

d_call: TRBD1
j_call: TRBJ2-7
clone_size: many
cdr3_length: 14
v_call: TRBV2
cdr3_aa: CASSGDRGTYEQYF
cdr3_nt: TGTGCCAGCAGTGGCGACAGGGGGACCTACGAGCAGTACTTC

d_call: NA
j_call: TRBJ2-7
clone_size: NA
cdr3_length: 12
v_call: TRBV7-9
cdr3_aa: CASTPGSYEQYF
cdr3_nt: TGTGCCAGCACCCCGGGGAGCTACGAGCAGTACTTC

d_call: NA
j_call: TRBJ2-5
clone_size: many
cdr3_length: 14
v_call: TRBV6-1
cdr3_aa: CASSAMGSQETQYF
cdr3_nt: TGTGCCAGCAGTGCAATGGGAAGCCAAGAGACCCAGTACTTC

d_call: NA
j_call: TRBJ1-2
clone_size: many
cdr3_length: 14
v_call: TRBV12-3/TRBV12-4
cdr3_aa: CASSLVRLNYGYTF
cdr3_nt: TGTGCCAGCAGTTTGGTCCGCCTTAACTATGGCTACACCTTC

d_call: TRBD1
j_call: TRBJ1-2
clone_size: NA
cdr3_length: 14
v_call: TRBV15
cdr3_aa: CATRRQGTNYGYTF
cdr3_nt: TGTGCCACCAGGAGACAGGGCACTAACTATGGCTACACCTTC

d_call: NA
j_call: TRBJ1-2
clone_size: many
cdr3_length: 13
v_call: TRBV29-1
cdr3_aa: CSALGVRTYGYTF
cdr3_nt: TGCAGCGCCCTTGGAGTTCGTACTTATGGCTACACCTTC

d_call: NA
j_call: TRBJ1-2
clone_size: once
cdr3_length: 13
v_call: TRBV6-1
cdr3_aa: CASNPGRDYGYTF
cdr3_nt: TGTGCCAGCAACCCGGGACGGGACTATGGCTACACCTTC

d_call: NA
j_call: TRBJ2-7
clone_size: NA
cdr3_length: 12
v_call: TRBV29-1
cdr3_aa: CSVTGLSYEQYF
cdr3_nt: TGCAGCGTCACAGGGCTCTCCTACGAGCAGTACTTC

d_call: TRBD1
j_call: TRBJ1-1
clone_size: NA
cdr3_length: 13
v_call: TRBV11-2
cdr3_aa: CASRSTGGGEAFF
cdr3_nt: TGTGCCAGCAGATCGACAGGGGGAGGTGAAGCTTTCTTT

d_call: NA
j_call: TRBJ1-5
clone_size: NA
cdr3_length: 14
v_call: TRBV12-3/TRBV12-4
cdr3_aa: CATTEGVTSQPQHF
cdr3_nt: TGTGCCACTACGGAGGGGGTTACCAGTCAGCCCCAGCATTTT

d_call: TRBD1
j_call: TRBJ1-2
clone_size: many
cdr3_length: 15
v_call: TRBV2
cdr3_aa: CASSSDRGPSYGCTF
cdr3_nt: TGTGCCAGCAGTTCGGACAGGGGGCCTAGCTATGGCTGCACCTTC

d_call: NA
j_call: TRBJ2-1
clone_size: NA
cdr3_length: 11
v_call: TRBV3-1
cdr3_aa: CASSRGHEQFF
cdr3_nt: TGTGCCAGCAGCCGGGGACACGAGCAGTTCTTC

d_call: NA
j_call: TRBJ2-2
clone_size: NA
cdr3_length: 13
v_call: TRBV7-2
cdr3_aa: CASSISGVGELFF
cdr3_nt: TGTGCCAGCAGCATCTCGGGGGTCGGGGAGCTGTTTTTT

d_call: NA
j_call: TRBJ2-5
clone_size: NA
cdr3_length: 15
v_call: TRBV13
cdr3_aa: CASSHGARGQETQYF
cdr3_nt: TGTGCCAGCAGCCATGGGGCCCGGGGCCAAGAGACCCAGTACTTC

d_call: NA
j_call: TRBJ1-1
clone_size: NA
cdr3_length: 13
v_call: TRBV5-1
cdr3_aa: CASSLVGLPEAFF
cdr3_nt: TGCGCCAGCAGCTTGGTGGGACTACCTGAAGCTTTCTTT

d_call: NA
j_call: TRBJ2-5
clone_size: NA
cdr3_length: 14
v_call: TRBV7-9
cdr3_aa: CASSLDGRSGTQYF
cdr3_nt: TGTGCCAGCAGCTTAGATGGACGATCGGGGACCCAGTACTTC

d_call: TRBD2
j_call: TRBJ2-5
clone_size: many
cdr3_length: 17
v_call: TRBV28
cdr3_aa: CASSLGRGGHSFGTQYF
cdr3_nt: TGTGCCAGCAGTTTAGGTCGGGGGGGGCATTCGTTTGGGACCCAGTACTTC

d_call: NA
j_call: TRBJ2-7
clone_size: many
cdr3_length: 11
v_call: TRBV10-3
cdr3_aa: CAISESVEQYF
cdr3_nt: TGTGCCATCAGTGAGTCGGTAGAACAGTACTTC

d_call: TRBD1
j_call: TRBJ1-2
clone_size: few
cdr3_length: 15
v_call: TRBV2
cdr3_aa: CASSELTGISYGYTF
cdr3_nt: TGTGCCAGCAGTGAACTGACAGGGATATCCTATGGCTACACCTTC

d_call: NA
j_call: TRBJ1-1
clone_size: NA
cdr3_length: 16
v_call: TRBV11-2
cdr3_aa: CASSLRQNSLNTEAFF
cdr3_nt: TGTGCCAGCAGCTTAAGACAGAACTCGTTGAACACTGAAGCTTTCTTT

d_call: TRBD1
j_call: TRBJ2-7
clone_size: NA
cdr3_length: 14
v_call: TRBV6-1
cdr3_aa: CASSVQGATYEQYF
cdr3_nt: TGTGCCAGCAGTGTACAGGGGGCCACCTACGAGCAGTACTTC

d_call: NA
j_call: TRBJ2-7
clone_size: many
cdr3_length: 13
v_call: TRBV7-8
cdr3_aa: CASSLGNGYEQYF
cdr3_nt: TGTGCCAGCAGCTTAGGTAACGGCTACGAGCAGTACTTC

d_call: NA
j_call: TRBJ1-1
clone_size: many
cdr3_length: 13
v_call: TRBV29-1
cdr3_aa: CSVCLQGDTEAFF
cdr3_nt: TGCAGCGTCTGCCTACAGGGAGACACTGAAGCTTTCTTT